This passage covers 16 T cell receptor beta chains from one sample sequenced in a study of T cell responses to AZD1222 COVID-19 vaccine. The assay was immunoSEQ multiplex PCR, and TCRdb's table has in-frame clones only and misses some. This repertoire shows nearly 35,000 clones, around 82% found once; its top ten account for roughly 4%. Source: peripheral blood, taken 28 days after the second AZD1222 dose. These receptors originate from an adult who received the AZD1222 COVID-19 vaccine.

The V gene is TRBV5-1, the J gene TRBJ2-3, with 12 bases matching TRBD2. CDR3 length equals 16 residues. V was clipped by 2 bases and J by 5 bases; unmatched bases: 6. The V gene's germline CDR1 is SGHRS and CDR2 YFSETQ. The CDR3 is CASSFSTSGGIDTQYF. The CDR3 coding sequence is TGCGCCAGCAGCTTTTCTACTAGCGGGGGGATAGATACGCAGTATTTT. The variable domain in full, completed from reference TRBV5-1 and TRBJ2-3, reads KAGVTQTPRYLIKTRGQQVTLSCSPISGHRSVSWYQQTPGQGLQFLFEYFSETQRNKGNFPGRFSGRQFSNSRSEMNVSTLELGDSALYLCASSFSTSGGIDTQYFGPGTRLTVL.

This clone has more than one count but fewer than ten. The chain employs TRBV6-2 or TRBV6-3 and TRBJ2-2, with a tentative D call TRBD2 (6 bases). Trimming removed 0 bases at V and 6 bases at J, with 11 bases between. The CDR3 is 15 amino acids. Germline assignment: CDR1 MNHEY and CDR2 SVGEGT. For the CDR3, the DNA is TGTGCCAGCAGTTACTCGACTCCGGGGGCCGGGGAGCTGTTTTTT. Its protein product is CASSYSTPGAGELFF.

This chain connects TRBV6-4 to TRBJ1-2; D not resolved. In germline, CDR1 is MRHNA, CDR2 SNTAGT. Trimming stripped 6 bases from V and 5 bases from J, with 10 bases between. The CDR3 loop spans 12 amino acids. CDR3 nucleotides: TGTGCCAGCAGGGATAGAGATTATGGCTACACCTTC. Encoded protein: CASRDRDYGYTF.

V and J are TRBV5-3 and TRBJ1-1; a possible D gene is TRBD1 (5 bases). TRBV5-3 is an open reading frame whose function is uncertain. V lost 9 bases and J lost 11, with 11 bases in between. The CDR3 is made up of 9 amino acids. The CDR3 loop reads CATGIRAFF. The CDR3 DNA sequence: TGTGCCACAGGGATTCGGGCTTTCTTT.

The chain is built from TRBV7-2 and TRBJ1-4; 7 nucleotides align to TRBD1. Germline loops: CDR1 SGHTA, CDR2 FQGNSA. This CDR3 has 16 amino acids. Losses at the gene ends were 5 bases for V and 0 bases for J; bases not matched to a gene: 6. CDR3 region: CASSRDRSATNEKLFF. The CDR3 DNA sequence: TGTGCCAGCAGCCGGGACAGAAGCGCAACTAATGAAAAACTGTTTTTT.

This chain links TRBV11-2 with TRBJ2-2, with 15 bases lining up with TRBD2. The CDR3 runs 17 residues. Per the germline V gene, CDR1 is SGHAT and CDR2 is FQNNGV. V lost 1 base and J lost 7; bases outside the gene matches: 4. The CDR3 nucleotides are TGTGCCAGCAGCTTAGGGGGACTAGCGGGAGGCGGCGGGGAGCTGTTTTTT. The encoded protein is CASSLGGLAGGGGELFF.

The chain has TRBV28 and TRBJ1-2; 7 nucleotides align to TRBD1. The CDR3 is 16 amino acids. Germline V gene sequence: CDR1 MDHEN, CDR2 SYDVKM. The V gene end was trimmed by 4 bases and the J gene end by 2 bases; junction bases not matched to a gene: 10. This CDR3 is CASSSYPTGYNYGYTF. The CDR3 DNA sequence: TGTGCCAGCAGTTCCTACCCGACAGGGTACAACTATGGCTACACCTTC.

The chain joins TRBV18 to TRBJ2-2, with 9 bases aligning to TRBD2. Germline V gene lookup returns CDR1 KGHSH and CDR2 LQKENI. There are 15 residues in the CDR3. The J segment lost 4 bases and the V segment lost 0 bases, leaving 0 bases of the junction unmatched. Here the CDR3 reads CASSPPSGGTGELFF. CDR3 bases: TGTGCCAGCTCACCACCTAGCGGGGGCACCGGGGAGCTGTTTTTT.

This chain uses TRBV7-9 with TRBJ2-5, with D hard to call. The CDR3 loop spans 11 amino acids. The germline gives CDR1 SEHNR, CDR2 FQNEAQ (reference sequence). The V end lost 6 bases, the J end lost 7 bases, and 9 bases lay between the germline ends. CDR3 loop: CASSSWGTQYF. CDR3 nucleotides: TGTGCCAGCAGTTCGTGGGGGACCCAGTACTTC.

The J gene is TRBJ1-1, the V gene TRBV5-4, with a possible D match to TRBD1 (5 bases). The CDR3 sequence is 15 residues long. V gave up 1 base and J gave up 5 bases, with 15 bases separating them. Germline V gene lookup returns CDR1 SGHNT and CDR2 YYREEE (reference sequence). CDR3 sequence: CASSLKLGAWTEAFF. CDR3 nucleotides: TGTGCCAGCAGCTTGAAGCTAGGGGCTTGGACTGAAGCTTTCTTT.

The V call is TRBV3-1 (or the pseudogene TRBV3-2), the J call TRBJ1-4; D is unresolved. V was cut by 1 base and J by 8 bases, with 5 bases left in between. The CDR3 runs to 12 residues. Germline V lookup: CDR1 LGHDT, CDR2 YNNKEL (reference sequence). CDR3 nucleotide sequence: TGTGCCAGCAGCCAAGTGGTAGAAAAACTGTTTTTT. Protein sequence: CASSQVVEKLFF.

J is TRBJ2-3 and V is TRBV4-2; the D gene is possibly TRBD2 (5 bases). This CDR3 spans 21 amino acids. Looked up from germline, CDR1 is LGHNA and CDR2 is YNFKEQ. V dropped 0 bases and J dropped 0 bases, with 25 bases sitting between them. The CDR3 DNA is TGTGCCAGCAGCCAAGAATTTGACTTGGCGGCTTGGACTCTGAGCACAGATACGCAGTATTTT. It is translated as CASSQEFDLAAWTLSTDTQYF.

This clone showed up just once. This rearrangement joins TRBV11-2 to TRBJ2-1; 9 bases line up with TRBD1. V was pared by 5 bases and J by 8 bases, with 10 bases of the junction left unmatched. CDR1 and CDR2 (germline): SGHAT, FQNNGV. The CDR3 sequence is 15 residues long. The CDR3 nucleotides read TGTGCCAGCAGCGTCACCGGGACAGGGTACGATGAGCAGTTCTTC. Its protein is CASSVTGTGYDEQFF.

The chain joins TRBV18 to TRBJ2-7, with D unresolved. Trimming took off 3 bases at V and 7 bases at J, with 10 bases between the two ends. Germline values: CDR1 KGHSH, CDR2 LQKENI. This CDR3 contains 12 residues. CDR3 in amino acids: CASSPRLEEQYF. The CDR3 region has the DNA TGTGCCAGCTCACCTCGTCTGGAAGAGCAGTACTTC.

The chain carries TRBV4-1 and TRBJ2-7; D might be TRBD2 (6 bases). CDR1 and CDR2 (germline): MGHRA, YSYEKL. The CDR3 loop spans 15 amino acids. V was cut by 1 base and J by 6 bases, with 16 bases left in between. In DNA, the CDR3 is TGCGCCAGCAGCCAAGCGGAGGGGATTTCGTTCGAGCAGTACTTC. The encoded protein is CASSQAEGISFEQYF.

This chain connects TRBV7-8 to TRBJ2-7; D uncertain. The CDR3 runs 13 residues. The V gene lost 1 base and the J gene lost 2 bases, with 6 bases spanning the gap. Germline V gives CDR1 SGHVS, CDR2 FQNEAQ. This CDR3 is CASSLEATYEQYF. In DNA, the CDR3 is TGTGCCAGCAGCTTAGAGGCTACCTACGAGCAGTACTTC.